Listed below are T cell receptor beta chains from one sample, sequenced in a study of Ad26.COV2.S vaccination and SARS-CoV-2 variants. Measured with immunoSEQ multiplex PCR; TCRdb has only the in-frame clones, and not every one. This table has 200,000 to 300,000 clones, over 75% appearing once. Sequences were derived from peripheral blood, sampled in a trial of Ad26.COV2.S vaccine versus placebo. The receptors come from a person between 18 and 65 years old who received the Ad26.COV2.S COVID-19 vaccine or a placebo. CDR3s include the opening cysteine and the closing phenylalanine or tryptophan. A D gene is named only where the DNA matches it firmly. Some rows have no size entry. The others give once, few or many, or a class for an expanded clone.

cdr3_nt: TGCGCCAGCAGCTTAGTGACCAGCCCAAACTATGGCTACACCTTC
cdr3_aa: CASSLVTSPNYGYTF
v_call: TRBV5-1
j_call: TRBJ1-2
d_call: NA
clone_size: NA

cdr3_nt: TGTGCCAGCAGCTGGGACACCCATACGCAGTATTTT
cdr3_aa: CASSWDTHTQYF
v_call: TRBV25-1
j_call: TRBJ2-3
d_call: NA
clone_size: NA

cdr3_nt: TGTGCCAGCAGTATTGTGGGACAGGGCCTGGAGACCCAGTACTTC
cdr3_aa: CASSIVGQGLETQYF
v_call: TRBV6-4
j_call: TRBJ2-5
d_call: TRBD1
clone_size: NA

cdr3_nt: TGTGCCAGCAGCCCCTCCCTAGCGGGAGGTCGAGGCGAGCAGTACTTC
cdr3_aa: CASSPSLAGGRGEQYF
v_call: TRBV11-2
j_call: TRBJ2-7
d_call: TRBD2
clone_size: NA

cdr3_nt: TGTGCCTGGAATAAAGGGGGTCCGGAGACCCAGTACTTC
cdr3_aa: CAWNKGGPETQYF
v_call: TRBV30
j_call: TRBJ2-5
d_call: NA
clone_size: NA

cdr3_nt: TGTGCCAGCAGCTCCTACAGGGGCGTGAACACCGGGGAGCTGTTTTTT
cdr3_aa: CASSSYRGVNTGELFF
v_call: TRBV9
j_call: TRBJ2-2
d_call: TRBD1
clone_size: NA

cdr3_nt: TGTGCCAGCAGCTTTGGGACTGGGGGCGGCAATGAGCAGTTCTTC
cdr3_aa: CASSFGTGGGNEQFF
v_call: TRBV7-9
j_call: TRBJ2-1
d_call: NA
clone_size: NA

cdr3_nt: TGTGCCAACCCCGTTGTGGACAGGGCCTCCTACGAGCAGTACTTC
cdr3_aa: CANPVVDRASYEQYF
v_call: TRBV27
j_call: TRBJ2-7
d_call: TRBD1
clone_size: NA

cdr3_nt: TGTGCCAGCAGCTTATTCTCTCTAGCGGGAGCCTCCTACGAGCAGTACTTC
cdr3_aa: CASSLFSLAGASYEQYF
v_call: TRBV7-8
j_call: TRBJ2-7
d_call: TRBD2
clone_size: NA

cdr3_nt: TGTGCCAGCAGCTTCGGGCGCGAGGAGACCCAGTACTTC
cdr3_aa: CASSFGREETQYF
v_call: TRBV7-3
j_call: TRBJ2-5
d_call: NA
clone_size: NA

cdr3_nt: TGTGCCAGCAGTATGGGAGGGCACTATAATTCACCCCTCCACTTT
cdr3_aa: CASSMGGHYNSPLHF
v_call: TRBV9
j_call: TRBJ1-6
d_call: NA
clone_size: NA

cdr3_nt: TGCGCCAGCAGCTTGGCGGGGAACCTTCTCGAGCAGTACTTC
cdr3_aa: CASSLAGNLLEQYF
v_call: TRBV5-1
j_call: TRBJ2-7
d_call: NA
clone_size: few

cdr3_nt: TGTGCCAGCAGCCCCCAGCCGCCTCACCGGGGCAATGAGCAGTTCTTC
cdr3_aa: CASSPQPPHRGNEQFF
v_call: TRBV7-3
j_call: TRBJ2-1
d_call: NA
clone_size: NA

cdr3_nt: TGTGCCACCACCGCAGAGGGGGGCGAGGGCTACACCTTC
cdr3_aa: CATTAEGGEGYTF
v_call: TRBV24-1
j_call: TRBJ1-2
d_call: NA
clone_size: NA

cdr3_nt: TGTGCCAGCAAATTAGGGGGGACGGGCACAGATACGCAGTATTTT
cdr3_aa: CASKLGGTGTDTQYF
v_call: TRBV6-5
j_call: TRBJ2-3
d_call: NA
clone_size: NA

cdr3_nt: TGTGCCAGCAGCTTGGGGACCGGGACAGCCTATGGCTACACCTTC
cdr3_aa: CASSLGTGTAYGYTF
v_call: TRBV7-9
j_call: TRBJ1-2
d_call: TRBD1
clone_size: NA

cdr3_nt: TGCGCCAGCAGTCGGGACAGCGGACATGAAAAACTGTTTTTT
cdr3_aa: CASSRDSGHEKLFF
v_call: TRBV5-1
j_call: TRBJ1-4
d_call: TRBD1
clone_size: NA

cdr3_nt: TGCGCCAGCAGCGAAGCTAGCGGGGGCATGAAGCAAGAGACCCAGTACTTC
cdr3_aa: CASSEASGGMKQETQYF
v_call: TRBV4-1
j_call: TRBJ2-5
d_call: TRBD2
clone_size: NA

cdr3_nt: TGTGCCAGCAGTGGACAGGCCTCTGGAAACACCATATATTTT
cdr3_aa: CASSGQASGNTIYF
v_call: TRBV27
j_call: TRBJ1-3
d_call: TRBD1
clone_size: few

cdr3_nt: TGTGCCAGCAGTTTATTGGGACAAGCCTACGAGCAGTACTTC
cdr3_aa: CASSLLGQAYEQYF
v_call: TRBV28
j_call: TRBJ2-7
d_call: NA
clone_size: NA

cdr3_nt: TGTGCCAGCAGTTTCTGGGGGGCGGGAGGAGATCTCGGGGAGCTGTTTTTT
cdr3_aa: CASSFWGAGGDLGELFF
v_call: TRBV27
j_call: TRBJ2-2
d_call: TRBD2
clone_size: few

cdr3_nt: TGTGCCTGGGGCAAAACGGGGCAAGTTAATGAAAAACTGTTTTTT
cdr3_aa: CAWGKTGQVNEKLFF
v_call: TRBV30
j_call: TRBJ1-4
d_call: NA
clone_size: NA